The 3 T cell receptor beta chains below all came from one sample that was sequenced in a study of vaccination and CD4 T cells after COVID-19 (dated by TCRdb to 2021 to 2024). Antigens of these TCRs are unknown. Explained via the paper, the treatment or condition label denotes: roughly ten-day PBMC culture with coronavirus spike peptide pools or control peptides (ViraFEST assay). Libraries were made using PCR. TCRdb records Illumina iSeq 100 as the sequencer. DNA from cultured CD4+ T cells was subjected to TCR sequencing with the Oncomine TCR Beta short-read assay at the Johns Hopkins FTIC core. TCRdb reanalyzed the raw reads on its own, using fastp at Q25 for trimming and MiXCR for clone calling, and kept in-frame beta chains. Entries are consolidated by CDR3 protein sequence, retaining the most common genes and DNA. The sample includes fewer than 20,000 distinct CDR3 sequences, with approximately 58% observed a single time. 10% to 15% of the sample lies in the top ten.

The sequenced sample consisted of CD4+ T cells from blood, cultured in vitro. Every receptor here comes from a human donor who had recovered from COVID-19.

The genes are TRBV2 and TRBJ1-2, with a tentative D call TRBD1 (5 bases). The CDR3 consists of 12 residues. Germline CDR1 SNHLY, CDR2 FYNNEI. Trimming stripped 5 bases from V and 4 bases from J, with 8 bases between. The CDR3 coding sequence is TGTGCCAGCAGTCCAGGGCTCTATGGCTACACCTTC. Translation gives CASSPGLYGYTF.

The chain carries TRBV30 and TRBJ1-6, with D unclear. Germline V gene lookup returns CDR1 GTSNPN and CDR2 SVGIG (reference sequence). Trimming pared 1 base from V and 5 bases from J, leaving 6 bases between. The CDR3 covers 13 residues. The CDR3 loop reads CAWSGWDNSPLHF. CDR3 sequence (DNA): TGTGCCTGGAGTGGATGGGATAATTCACCCCTCCACTTT.

This clonotype occurred a few times. The rearrangement uses TRBV19 and TRBJ1-5; TRBD1 might be the D (5 bases). Trimming removed 7 bases from V and 3 bases from J, with 16 bases in between. This CDR3 is built from 15 residues. CDR1 and CDR2 (germline): LNHDA, SQIVND (reference sequence). As DNA, the CDR3 is TGTGCCAGTAATGGTTGGGCAGGGATCAATCAGCCCCAGCATTTT. Protein: CASNGWAGINQPQHF.